Below are 6 T cell receptor beta chains sequenced from a single sample in a study of blood T cell repertoires in COVID-19. Data came from immunoSEQ multiplex PCR; TCRdb stores just in-frame clones and leaves some out. The table has 310,000 or so clones, more than 85% seen once. Source material: peripheral blood. These receptor sequences come from a man aged 70-80 years with acute or convalescent COVID-19.

This clone was seen only a few times. The rearrangement links TRBV20-1 to TRBJ1-1, with D possibly TRBD1 on 6 matching bases. V was clipped by 3 bases and J by 5 bases, with 16 bases between them. Germline V lookup: CDR1 DFQATT, CDR2 SNEGSKA (reference sequence). The length of the CDR3 is 14 residues. The CDR3 DNA sequence: TGCAGTGCTAGTCGCGCAGGGGTGTGGACTGAAGCTTTCTTT. It encodes CSASRAGVWTEAFF.

The V gene is TRBV29-1, the J gene TRBJ2-7, with 7 bases matching TRBD1. After removal of 4 bases from V and 3 bases from J, the junction contained 6 bases not matched to a gene. The CDR3 consists of 13 residues. Germline-derived CDR1 and CDR2 are SQVTM and ANQGSEA. CDR3 sequence (DNA): TGCAGCGTTGTGTTAGGGGGCCACTACGAGCAGTACTTC. Its translation is CSVVLGGHYEQYF.

The V call is TRBV7-3, the J call TRBJ1-1; perhaps TRBD1 as D (5 bases). Germline CDR1 reads SGHTA; CDR2 reads FQGTGA. The CDR3 consists of 17 residues. The V gene lost 1 base and the J gene lost 0 bases, with 15 bases spanning the gap. CDR3 sequence: CASSLMAGRFLNTEAFF. Here the CDR3 DNA reads TGTGCCAGCAGCTTAATGGCGGGGCGCTTTCTGAACACTGAAGCTTTCTTT.

The V and J genes are TRBV29-1 and TRBJ1-1; TRBD1 is a possible D gene (6 bases). Per the germline V gene, CDR1 is SQVTM and CDR2 is ANQGSEA. This CDR3 is 13 amino acids long. V lost 6 bases and J 4 bases, leaving 15 bases between the germline ends. CDR3 protein: CSVMDSLFTEAFF. DNA of the CDR3: TGCAGCGTGATGGACAGTCTTTTCACTGAAGCTTTCTTT.

This chain links TRBV18 with TRBJ1-6, with a tentative D call TRBD1 (6 bases). This CDR3 comprises 17 residues. CDR1 is KGHSH and CDR2 is LQKENI in the germline V gene. V was clipped by 5 bases and J by 7 bases, with 21 bases between them. In DNA, the CDR3 is TGTGCCAGCTCAGCCCTCTCCCGACAGGAATCCAATTCACCCCTCCACTTT. This gives the protein CASSALSRQESNSPLHF.

This clone has just one count. The chain is built from TRBV28 and TRBJ2-7; D uncertain. Trimming took 2 bases from V and 6 from J, leaving 8 bases between them. The CDR3 runs to 12 residues. Germline V gene lookup returns CDR1 MDHEN and CDR2 SYDVKM. CDR3 amino acids: CASSLAALEQYF. CDR3 sequence (DNA): TGTGCCAGCAGTTTAGCTGCGCTCGAGCAGTACTTC.